This T cell receptor beta chain originates from a study of T-cell reconstitution after alpha-beta-depleted transplantation in children. This clonotype was seen only a few times. This CDR3 is 15 amino acids long. CDR1 and CDR2 from the germline V gene are MNHEY and SVGAGI. V was clipped by 0 bases and J by 8 bases, with 13 bases between them. The TCRbeta library was prepared with unique molecular identifiers. TCRdb re-called the PCR reads with MiXCR, one entry per CDR3 protein. The table has around 530,000 distinct CDR3 sequences, around a third seen once. V is TRBV6-5 and J is TRBJ1-4; tentative D call: TRBD1 (6 bases). The sample here was PBMCs from the stem cell graft donor, taken from the stem cell graft. The TCR originated in a human donor who donated a stem cell graft to a child with aplastic anemia. This CDR3 is CASSYSDRSGEKLFF. CDR3 bases: TGTGCCAGCAGTTACTCGGACAGATCCGGAGAAAAACTGTTTTTT.